Included here is one T cell receptor (beta chain) sequence, with context. What it binds is unknown. The sample comes from a study of cytomegalovirus exposure and HLA in healthy donors. General study findings and limits: Most sequenced TCRs were rare (though some public TCRs occurred in many donors). Most likely, a cluster of highly shared sequence variants arose as a sequencing artifact. TCR beta V segments were, for the most part, productive about 87% or about 30% of the time in an earlier analysis. Presence/absence comparisons presumed near-even sequencing depth among donors.

The PCR used 60 Vbeta and 13 Jbeta primers. Libraries were prepared by immunoSEQ multiplex PCR; TCRdb keeps only in-frame clonotypes and omits some of them. The sample records under 85,000 clones, 78% being singletons. V shed 0 bases and J shed 6 bases, with 16 bases lying between them. The CDR3 has 15 residues. Germline values: CDR1 SGHRS, CDR2 YFSETQ. V gene TRBV5-1 combines with J gene TRBJ2-7; possible D gene TRBD2, 5 bases. The clonotype was recovered from a man aged 40-49 years in good health and CMV-seronegative. What was sequenced was PBMCs. Here the CDR3 reads CASSLGRGGYSEQYF. The CDR3 DNA sequence: TGCGCCAGCAGCTTGGGTCGGGGTGGATACTCCGAGCAGTACTTC. The full variable domain, completed using reference TRBV5-1 and TRBJ2-7, is KAGVTQTPRYLIKTRGQQVTLSCSPISGHRSVSWYQQTPGQGLQFLFEYFSETQRNKGNFPGRFSGRQFSNSRSEMNVSTLELGDSALYLCASSLGRGGYSEQYFGPGTRLTVT.